The 7 T cell receptor beta chains in this list originate from one sample, sequenced in a study of cytomegalovirus exposure and HLA in healthy donors. Use of 60 Vbeta and 13 Jbeta primers characterized the PCR. Profiling relied on immunoSEQ multiplex PCR, and the TCRdb table lists in-frame clones only, not all of them. Its listing shows approximately 47,000 clones. Sample: PBMCs. The source is a male donor in good health and CMV-seronegative.

The V call is TRBV9, the J call TRBJ1-5, with D possibly being TRBD1 (5 bases). The V end lost 0 bases, the J end lost 1 base, and 8 bases lay between the germline ends. Germline V gene lookup returns CDR1 SGDLS and CDR2 YYNGEE. CDR3 length: 15 residues. The DNA for the CDR3 is TGTGCCAGCAGCGTAGCAGGGCACAGCAATCAGCCCCAGCATTTT. This translates into CASSVAGHSNQPQHF. Combining the CDR3 with reference TRBV9 and TRBJ1-5 gives the whole variable domain DSGVTQTPKHLITATGQRVTLRCSPRSGDLSVYWYQQSLDQGLQFLIQYYNGEERAKGNILERFSAQQFPDLHSELNLSSLELGDSALYFCASSVAGHSNQPQHFGDGTRLSIL.

The chain joins TRBV29-1 to TRBJ2-3; 10 nucleotides match TRBD1. The V gene's germline CDR1 is SQVTM and CDR2 ANQGSEA. Trimming removed 8 bases from V and 3 bases from J; junction bases left unmatched: 8. This CDR3 has 14 amino acids. The CDR3 coding sequence is TGCAGCTTAAAGGACAGGGGGAGAACAGATACGCAGTATTTT. It yields the protein CSLKDRGRTDTQYF.

This chain joins TRBV7-8 and TRBJ1-5, with 7 nucleotides matching TRBD1. CDR1 is SGHVS and CDR2 is FQNEAQ in the germline V gene. V was pared by 6 bases and J by 0 bases, with 2 bases of the junction left unmatched. The CDR3 consists of 14 residues. The CDR3 sequence is CASSRTGSNQPQHF. In DNA, the CDR3 is TGTGCCAGCAGTCGGACAGGTAGCAATCAGCCCCAGCATTTT.

J is TRBJ1-2 and V is TRBV10-1; maybe TRBD1 (5 bases). Germline-derived CDR1 and CDR2 are WNHNN and SYGVQD (reference sequence). Trimming cost V 9 bases and J 2 bases, with 19 bases left between them. The CDR3 extends over 15 amino acids. In nucleotides, the CDR3 is TGCGCCAGAGGGGTCTGTTGTTTGGCAAACTATGGCTACACCTTC. Translation gives CARGVCCLANYGYTF.

The chain combines TRBV13 with TRBJ1-2; possibly TRBD1 for D (6 bases). CDR3 length: 14 residues. Germline V gene sequence: CDR1 PRHDT, CDR2 FYEKMQ (reference sequence). V was cut by 5 bases and J by 0 bases, with 10 bases left in between. The CDR3 region is CASSPQGANYGYTF. The CDR3 DNA follows: TGTGCCAGCAGCCCACAGGGAGCTAACTATGGCTACACCTTC.

The chain has TRBV27 and TRBJ1-1; D is ambiguous. Trimming removed 3 bases at V and 5 bases at J, with 10 bases between. CDR3 length: 13 residues. Germline-derived CDR1 and CDR2 are MNHEY and SMNVEV (reference sequence). CDR3 protein: CASSFNAGTEAFF. CDR3 in DNA: TGTGCCAGCAGTTTTAACGCGGGGACTGAAGCTTTCTTT.

The chain carries TRBV18 and TRBJ2-1, with 7 bases that match TRBD1. V dropped 3 bases and J dropped 0; count of bases not matched to a gene: 14. The length of the CDR3 is 19 residues. Looked up from germline, CDR1 is KGHSH and CDR2 is LQKENI. CDR3 coding DNA: TGTGCCAGCTCACCTCGACAGGGAAGGGTCAAGAGCTCCTACAATGAGCAGTTCTTC. Translating it yields CASSPRQGRVKSSYNEQFF.